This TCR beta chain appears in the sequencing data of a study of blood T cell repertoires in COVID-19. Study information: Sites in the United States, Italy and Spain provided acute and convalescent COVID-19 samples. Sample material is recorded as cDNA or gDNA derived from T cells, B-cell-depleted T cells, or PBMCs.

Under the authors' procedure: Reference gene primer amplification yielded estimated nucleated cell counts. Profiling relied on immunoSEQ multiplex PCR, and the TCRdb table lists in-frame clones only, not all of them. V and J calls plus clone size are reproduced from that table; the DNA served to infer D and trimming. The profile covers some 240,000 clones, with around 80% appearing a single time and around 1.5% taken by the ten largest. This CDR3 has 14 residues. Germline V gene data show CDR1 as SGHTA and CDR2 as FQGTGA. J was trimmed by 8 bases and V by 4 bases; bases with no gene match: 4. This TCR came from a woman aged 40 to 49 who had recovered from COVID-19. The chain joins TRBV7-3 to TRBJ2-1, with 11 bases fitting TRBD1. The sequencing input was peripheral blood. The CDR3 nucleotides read TGTGCCAGCAGCTCGGGACAGGGGGACGATGAGCAGTTCTTC. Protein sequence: CASSSGQGDDEQFF.